The clone carrying this TCR beta chain came up once. The CDR3 is 14 residues long. Germline-derived CDR1 and CDR2 are MNHNS and SASEGT. Trimming took 3 bases from V and 1 from J, leaving 8 bases between them. The source of the sample is a study of blood T cell repertoires in COVID-19. Overall study: The United States, Italy and Spain provided the acute and convalescent COVID-19 samples. Sample material is recorded as cDNA or gDNA derived from T cells, B-cell-depleted T cells, or PBMCs.

Original methodology: Amplification of reference gene primers provided the estimated nucleated cell counts. Here immunoSEQ multiplex PCR was the method, and the copy in TCRdb shows in-frame clones only, minus some. The V and J calls and clone size come from that table; D and trimming were worked out from the DNA. The sample records some 140,000 clones, less than 80% being singletons. This receptor was obtained from a man aged 55 to 70 with acute or convalescent COVID-19. The J gene is TRBJ2-3, the V gene TRBV6-1, with D unclear. The sequenced material came from peripheral blood. CDR3 protein: CASSDQVGTDTQYF. The CDR3 DNA sequence: TGTGCCAGCAGTGATCAGGTCGGCACAGATACGCAGTATTTT.